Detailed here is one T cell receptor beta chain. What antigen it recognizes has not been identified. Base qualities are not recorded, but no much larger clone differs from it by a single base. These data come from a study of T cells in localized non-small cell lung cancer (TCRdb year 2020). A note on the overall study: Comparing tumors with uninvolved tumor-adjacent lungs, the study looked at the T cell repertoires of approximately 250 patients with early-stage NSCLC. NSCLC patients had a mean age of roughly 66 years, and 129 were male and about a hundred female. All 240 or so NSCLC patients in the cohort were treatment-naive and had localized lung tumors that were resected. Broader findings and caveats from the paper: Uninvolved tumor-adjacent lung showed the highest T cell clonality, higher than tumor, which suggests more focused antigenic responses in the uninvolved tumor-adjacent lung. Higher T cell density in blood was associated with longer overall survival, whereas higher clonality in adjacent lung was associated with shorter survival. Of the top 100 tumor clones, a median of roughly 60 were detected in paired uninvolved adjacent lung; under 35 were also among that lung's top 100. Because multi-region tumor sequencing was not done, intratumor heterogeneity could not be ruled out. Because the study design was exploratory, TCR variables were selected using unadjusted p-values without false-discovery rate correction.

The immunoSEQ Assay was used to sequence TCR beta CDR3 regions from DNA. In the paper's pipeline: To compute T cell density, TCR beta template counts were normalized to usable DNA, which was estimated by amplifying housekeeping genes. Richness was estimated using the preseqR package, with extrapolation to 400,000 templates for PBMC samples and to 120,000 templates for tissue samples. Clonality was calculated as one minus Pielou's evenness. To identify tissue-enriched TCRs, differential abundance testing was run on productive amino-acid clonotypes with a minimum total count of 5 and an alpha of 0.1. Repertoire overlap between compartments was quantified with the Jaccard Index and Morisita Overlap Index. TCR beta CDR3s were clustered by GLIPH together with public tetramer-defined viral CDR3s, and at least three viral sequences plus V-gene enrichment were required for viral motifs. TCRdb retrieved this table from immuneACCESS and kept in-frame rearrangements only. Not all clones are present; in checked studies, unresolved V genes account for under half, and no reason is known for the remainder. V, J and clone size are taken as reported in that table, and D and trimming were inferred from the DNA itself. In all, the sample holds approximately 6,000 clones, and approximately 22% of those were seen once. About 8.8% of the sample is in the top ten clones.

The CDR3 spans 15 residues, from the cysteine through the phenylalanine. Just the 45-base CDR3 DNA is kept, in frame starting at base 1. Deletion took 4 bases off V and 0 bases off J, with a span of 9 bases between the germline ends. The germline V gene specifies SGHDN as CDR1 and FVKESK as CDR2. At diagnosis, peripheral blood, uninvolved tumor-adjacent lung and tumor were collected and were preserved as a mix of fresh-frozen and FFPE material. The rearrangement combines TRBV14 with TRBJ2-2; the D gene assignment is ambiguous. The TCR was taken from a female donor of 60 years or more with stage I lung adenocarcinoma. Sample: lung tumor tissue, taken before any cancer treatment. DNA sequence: TGTGCCAGCAGCCCGTCGCTCGCGAACACCGGGGAGCTGTTTTTT. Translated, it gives CASSPSLANTGELFF.